What follows describes a single T cell receptor beta chain. The data originate from a study of blood T cell repertoires in COVID-19. Libraries were prepared by immunoSEQ multiplex PCR; TCRdb keeps only in-frame clonotypes and omits some of them. The table records fewer than 300,000 clones, just over 90% of them present only once. The CDR3 has 15 amino acids. Germline V gene sequence: CDR1 SGHRS, CDR2 YFSETQ. The V gene lost 2 bases and the J gene lost 0 bases, with 8 bases spanning the gap. This receptor was identified in a woman in her twenties or thirties with COVID-19, enrolled during active disease. The V call is TRBV5-1, the J call TRBJ1-4; no reliable D call. The sequenced sample consisted of peripheral blood. The CDR3 bases are TGCGCCAGCAGCTTTGTGTCTACAACTAATGAAAAACTGTTTTTT. As protein: CASSFVSTTNEKLFF.